This T cell receptor beta chain was recovered during a study of control samples from healthy donors and cancer patients. Assay used: immunoSEQ multiplex PCR; TCRdb lists only in-frame clones, some missing. Seen here are 98,000 or so clones, around 90% observed once, and the top ten hold around an eighth. The table lists this clone with a few counts. V trimming: 0 bases; J trimming: 3 bases; junction bases outside the gene matches: 5. Germline V gene lookup returns CDR1 SGHRS and CDR2 YFSETQ. CDR3 length: 17 residues. The clonotype was recovered from an older woman in good health. The genes are TRBV5-1 and TRBJ2-2; 10 bases line up with TRBD1. Sequenced: blood. DNA for the CDR3: TGCGCCAGCAGCTTGGGGACAGGGGGTAGAGACACCGGGGAGCTGTTTTTT. Residues: CASSLGTGGRDTGELFF.